Shown below are 10 T cell receptor beta chains from a single sample sequenced in a study of shared clonotypes between healthy human individuals. The table came from immunoSEQ multiplex PCR; TCRdb's copy has only in-frame clones and leaves some out. The data show about 2 million clones, with approximately 94% seen just once and more than 0.95% held by the top ten. The naive CD8 subset, CD45RO-negative cells positively selected for CCR7, excluded terminally differentiated effector memory CD45RA+ cells. Sample: naive CD8+ T cells sorted from blood. The receptors were gathered from a man between 18 and 29 years old in good health.

The chain links TRBV14 to TRBJ2-5; 9 bases match TRBD1. The CDR3 runs 15 residues. Germline V lookup: CDR1 SGHDN, CDR2 FVKESK. Germline trimming cut 4 bases from V and 4 bases from J; bases unmatched to any gene: 7. DNA of the CDR3: TGTGCCAGCAGCCCTGGGACAGGGTGGGCAGAGACCCAGTACTTC. The encoded protein is CASSPGTGWAETQYF.

Worth noting for this clone: The same CDR3 also results from other DNA sequences found in this sample. V gene TRBV27 combines with J gene TRBJ1-5; no definite D call. Between the trimmed V and J ends, which lost 3 bases and 4 bases, there was a span of 1 base. The CDR3 length is 11 residues. Germline lookup yields CDR1 MNHEY and CDR2 SMNVEV (reference sequence). CDR3 sequence (DNA): TGTGCCAGCAGTTTGAATCAGCCCCAGCATTTT. It is translated as CASSLNQPQHF.

The chain combines TRBV5-6 with TRBJ1-1; D gene unclear. CDR3 size: 18 residues. The germline V and J ends were trimmed by 3 bases and 1 base, with 22 bases remaining between them. Looked up from germline, CDR1 is SGHDT and CDR2 is YYEEEE. This CDR3 is CASSSSRVGRRGNTEAFF. The CDR3 DNA reads TGTGCCAGCAGCTCGTCGAGGGTGGGGAGACGGGGGAACACTGAAGCTTTCTTT.

A word on this clone: Other DNA sequences in this sample translate to the same CDR3. CDR3 in DNA: TGTGCCAGCAGTTCTATTAGACAGGGGCCTAACTATGGCTACACCTTC. This translates into CASSSIRQGPNYGYTF. The V gene is TRBV11-2, the J gene TRBJ1-2; 8 nucleotides align to TRBD1. The CDR3 is 16 residues long. Germline V gene lookup returns CDR1 SGHAT and CDR2 FQNNGV. Trimming cost V 6 bases and J 0 bases; bases outside gene matches: 9. Variable domain in full (rest from reference TRBV11-2 and TRBJ1-2): EAGVAQSPRYKIIEKRQSVAFWCNPISGHATLYWYQQILGQGPKLLIQFQNNGVVDDSQLPKDRFSAERLKGVDSTLKIQPAKLEDSAVYLCASSSIRQGPNYGYTFGSGTRLTVV.

This sequence joins TRBV28 and TRBJ2-3; 7 bases line up with TRBD2. Per germline, CDR1 MDHEN and CDR2 SYDVKM. The V gene end was trimmed by 1 base and the J gene end by 4 bases; junction bases not matched to a gene: 8. The CDR3 sequence is 16 residues long. CDR3 region: CASSLLAGVLADTQYF. In nucleotides, the CDR3 is TGTGCCAGCAGTTTATTGGCGGGAGTGCTCGCAGATACGCAGTATTTT.

This clone was counted a single time. This sequence joins TRBV2 and TRBJ2-7, with 9 bases lining up with TRBD1. CDR1 SNHLY and CDR2 FYNNEI come from the germline V gene. The J segment lost 2 bases and the V segment lost 7 bases, leaving 6 bases of the junction unmatched. The CDR3 is 14 amino acids. The CDR3 is CASKETGGPYEQYF. The DNA for the CDR3 is TGTGCCAGCAAAGAGACAGGGGGTCCCTACGAGCAGTACTTC.

The chain joins TRBV28 to TRBJ2-7; 8 bases line up with TRBD1. Germline CDR1 MDHEN, CDR2 SYDVKM. The CDR3 runs to 15 residues. V was clipped by 5 bases and J by 1 base; unmatched bases: 7. The CDR3 protein is CASSGPDRVSYEQYF. CDR3 bases: TGTGCCAGCAGTGGGCCGGACAGGGTATCCTACGAGCAGTACTTC.

The chain combines TRBV28 with TRBJ1-5; 7 bases map to TRBD1. With 5 bases clipped from V and 6 bases from J, the junction kept 10 bases outside the gene matches. The germline V gene has CDR1 MDHEN and CDR2 SYDVKM. The CDR3 extends over 15 amino acids. CDR3 sequence reads: CASSPQTGMSQPQHF. The CDR3 bases are TGTGCCAGCAGTCCCCAGACAGGGATGAGTCAGCCCCAGCATTTT. Drawing the rest from reference TRBV28 and TRBJ1-5, the complete variable domain is DVKVTQSSRYLVKRTGEKVFLECVQDMDHENMFWYRQDPGLGLRLIYFSYDVKMKEKGDIPEGYSVSREKKERFSLILESASTNQTSMYLCASSPQTGMSQPQHFGDGTRLSIL.

V is TRBV11-1 and J is TRBJ2-1; 7 bases line up with TRBD1. Germline CDR1 SGHAT, CDR2 FQDESV (reference sequence). V dropped 4 bases and J dropped 3; count of bases not matched to a gene: 9. The CDR3 has 16 residues. The CDR3 region is CASSYGTDEFYNEQFF. The CDR3 coding sequence is TGTGCCAGCAGCTACGGGACAGACGAATTCTACAATGAGCAGTTCTTC.

This clone was seen once. This chain connects TRBV4-1 to TRBJ2-7; weak D call: TRBD2 (6 bases). V lost 1 base, J lost 2 bases, and 15 bases lay in between. The CDR3 is made up of 16 amino acids. Germline lookup yields CDR1 MGHRA and CDR2 YSYEKL. This chain's CDR3 is CASSQAPGTGAYEQYF. The CDR3, as DNA: TGCGCCAGCAGCCAAGCGCCCGGGACTGGGGCCTACGAGCAGTACTTC.